This is a list of T cell receptor beta chains from one sample in a study of identical twins. TCRdb analysed the 5' RACE reads with MiXCR anew, one entry per CDR3 protein. This sample yields hundreds of thousands of distinct CDR3 sequences, of which roughly 8% are seen a single time; approximately 0.96% belongs to the top ten. The same sample was also studied in work on yellow fever vaccine responses in identical twins.

Sequencing was carried out using PBMCs. The receptors derive from a woman aged 18-29 years in good health. CDR3s include the opening cysteine and the closing phenylalanine or tryptophan. The order of the fields is CDR3 length, D gene, V gene, J gene, clone size, CDR3 DNA, CDR3 protein. D genes are given only for firm matches. Not all rows give a size; the values are once, few, many and, for expanded clones, a class.

length: 13; D: .; V: TRBV4-1; J: TRBJ1-2; size: many; DNA: TGCGCCAGCAGCCAAGTAGGGTTTGGTGGCTACACCTTC; CDR3: CASSQVGFGGYTF
length: 14; D: .; V: TRBV7-9; J: TRBJ2-3; size: few; DNA: TGTGCCAGCAGCTCCGGGACGCGCGTGGATACGCAGTATTTT; CDR3: CASSSGTRVDTQYF
length: 12; D: .; V: TRBV6-5; J: TRBJ2-4; size: many; DNA: TGTGCCAGCAGGCCGACCGGGGGCATTCAGTACTTC; CDR3: CASRPTGGIQYF
length: 13; D: .; V: TRBV5-1; J: TRBJ1-1; size: .; DNA: TGCGCCAGCAGGGACAGCCTGAACACTGAAGCTTTCTTT; CDR3: CASRDSLNTEAFF
length: 18; D: .; V: TRBV15; J: TRBJ2-3; size: many; DNA: TGTGCCACCAGCATCCCTGCGCAGGGGGGTCCTTCCTCAGATACGCAGTATTTT; CDR3: CATSIPAQGGPSSDTQYF
length: 13; D: .; V: TRBV15; J: TRBJ1-4; size: .; DNA: TGTGCCACCAGGGCAGGGGTTAATGAAAAACTGTTTTTT; CDR3: CATRAGVNEKLFF
length: 15; D: TRBD1; V: TRBV5-5; J: TRBJ2-4; size: .; DNA: TGTGCCAGCAGCTTGGTAGACAGGGGGCAGGACATTCAGTACTTC; CDR3: CASSLVDRGQDIQYF
length: 15; D: TRBD1; V: TRBV7-9; J: TRBJ2-1; size: .; DNA: TGTGCCAGCAGCCGCGGACAGGGGGGCTTGAATGAGCAGTTCTTC; CDR3: CASSRGQGGLNEQFF
length: 17; D: TRBD2; V: TRBV4-2; J: TRBJ2-5; size: .; DNA: TGTGCCAGCAGCCGTGGGACTAGCGGGGGGGCCGAAGAGACCCAGTACTTC; CDR3: CASSRGTSGGAEETQYF
length: 15; D: TRBD1; V: TRBV14; J: TRBJ2-7; size: many; DNA: TGTGCCAGCAGTCCCATGGGACAGGGGGCTCACGAGCAGTACTTC; CDR3: CASSPMGQGAHEQYF
length: 15; D: .; V: TRBV28; J: TRBJ2-5; size: .; DNA: TGTGCCAGCCTTCCCACGTCCGGGGTGGAAGAGACCCAGTACTTC; CDR3: CASLPTSGVEETQYF
length: 12; D: .; V: TRBV29-1; J: TRBJ2-7; size: many; DNA: TGCAGCGTTGTAGAGGGGTCCTACGAGCAGTACTTC; CDR3: CSVVEGSYEQYF
length: 14; D: .; V: TRBV5-1; J: TRBJ1-1; size: .; DNA: TGCGCCAGCACCAAGAGCCATGGGGACACTGAAGCTTTCTTT; CDR3: CASTKSHGDTEAFF
length: 13; D: .; V: TRBV6-5; J: TRBJ1-1; size: few; DNA: TGTGCCAGCAGTTACGGGGGTTCCGTTGAAGCTTTCTTT; CDR3: CASSYGGSVEAFF
length: 15; D: .; V: TRBV27; J: TRBJ2-3; size: few; DNA: TGTGCCAGCAGTTTATCAGGGGGAGTCGGAGATACGCAGTATTTT; CDR3: CASSLSGGVGDTQYF
length: 17; D: TRBD2; V: TRBV27; J: TRBJ2-1; size: few; DNA: TGTGCCAGCAGTCCGGGACTAGCGGGGCCCTTTAACAATGAGCAGTTCTTC; CDR3: CASSPGLAGPFNNEQFF
length: 13; D: .; V: TRBV28; J: TRBJ1-5; size: few; DNA: TGTGCCAGCAGTGAAGGGTTCAATCAGCCCCAGCATTTT; CDR3: CASSEGFNQPQHF
length: 15; D: TRBD2; V: TRBV10-2; J: TRBJ2-7; size: .; DNA: TGCGCCACAGAACAGGGGCTAGCGGGAGGTTACGAGCAGTACTTC; CDR3: CATEQGLAGGYEQYF
length: 14; D: .; V: TRBV5-1; J: TRBJ2-7; size: .; DNA: TGCGCCAGCAGCTCGGCCACCGGGAGTTACGAGCAGTACTTC; CDR3: CASSSATGSYEQYF
length: 12; D: .; V: TRBV19; J: TRBJ2-2; size: few; DNA: TGTGCCACAGCGAAGAACACCGGGGAGCTGTTTTTT; CDR3: CATAKNTGELFF
length: 14; D: .; V: TRBV7-9; J: TRBJ1-1; size: many; DNA: TGTGCCAGCAGCTTAGACAGCTCGAACACTGAAGCTTTCTTT; CDR3: CASSLDSSNTEAFF
length: 11; D: .; V: TRBV29-1; J: TRBJ1-2; size: many; DNA: TGCAGCGTTGAAACGGTCTATGGCTACACCTTC; CDR3: CSVETVYGYTF
length: 18; D: TRBD1; V: TRBV18; J: TRBJ2-7; size: few; DNA: TGTGCCAGCTCACCAGTAACTCGGGACAGGGGTTGGTTCCACGAGCAGTACTTC; CDR3: CASSPVTRDRGWFHEQYF
length: 12; D: .; V: TRBV12-3/TRBV12-4; J: TRBJ1-2; size: few; DNA: TGTGCCAGCCAAAAAGGGAACTATGGCTACACCTTC; CDR3: CASQKGNYGYTF